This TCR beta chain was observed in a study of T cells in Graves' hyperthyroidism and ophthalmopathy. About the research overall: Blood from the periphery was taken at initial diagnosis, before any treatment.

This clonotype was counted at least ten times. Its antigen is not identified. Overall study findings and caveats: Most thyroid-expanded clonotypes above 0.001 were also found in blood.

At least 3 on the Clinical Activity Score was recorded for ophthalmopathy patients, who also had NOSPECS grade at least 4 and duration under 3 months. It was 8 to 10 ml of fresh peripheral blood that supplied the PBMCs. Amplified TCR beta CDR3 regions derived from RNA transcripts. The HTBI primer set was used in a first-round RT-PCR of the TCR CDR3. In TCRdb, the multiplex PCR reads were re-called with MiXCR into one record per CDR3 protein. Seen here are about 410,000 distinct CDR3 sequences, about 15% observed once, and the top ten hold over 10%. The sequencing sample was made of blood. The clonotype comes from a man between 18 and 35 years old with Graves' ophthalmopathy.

For the CDR3, the DNA is TGTGCCAGCAGTAAGACAGGGTCTAAGTACGAGCAGTACTTC. The encoded protein is CASSKTGSKYEQYF. The J gene is TRBJ2-7, the V gene TRBV27, with 7 bases identical to TRBD1. Germline CDR1 MNHEY, CDR2 SMNVEV (reference sequence). J gave up 4 bases and V 5 bases, and 8 bases lay outside the gene matches. The CDR3 is made up of 14 amino acids.